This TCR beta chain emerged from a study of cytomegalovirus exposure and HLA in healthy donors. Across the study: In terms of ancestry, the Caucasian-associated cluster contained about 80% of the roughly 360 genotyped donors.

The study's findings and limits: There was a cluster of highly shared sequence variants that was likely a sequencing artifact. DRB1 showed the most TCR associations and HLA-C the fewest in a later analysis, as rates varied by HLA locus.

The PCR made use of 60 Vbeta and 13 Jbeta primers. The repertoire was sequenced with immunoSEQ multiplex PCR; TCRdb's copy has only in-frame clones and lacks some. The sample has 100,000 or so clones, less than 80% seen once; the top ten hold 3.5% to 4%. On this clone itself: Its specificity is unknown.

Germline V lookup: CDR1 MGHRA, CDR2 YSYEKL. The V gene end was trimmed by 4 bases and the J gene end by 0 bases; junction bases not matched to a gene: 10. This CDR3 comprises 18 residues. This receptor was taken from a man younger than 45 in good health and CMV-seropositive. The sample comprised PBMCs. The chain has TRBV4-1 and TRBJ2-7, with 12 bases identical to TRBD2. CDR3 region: CASSRGTSGPFYSYEQYF. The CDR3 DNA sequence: TGCGCCAGCAGCCGAGGGACTAGCGGGCCATTCTACTCCTACGAGCAGTACTTC.